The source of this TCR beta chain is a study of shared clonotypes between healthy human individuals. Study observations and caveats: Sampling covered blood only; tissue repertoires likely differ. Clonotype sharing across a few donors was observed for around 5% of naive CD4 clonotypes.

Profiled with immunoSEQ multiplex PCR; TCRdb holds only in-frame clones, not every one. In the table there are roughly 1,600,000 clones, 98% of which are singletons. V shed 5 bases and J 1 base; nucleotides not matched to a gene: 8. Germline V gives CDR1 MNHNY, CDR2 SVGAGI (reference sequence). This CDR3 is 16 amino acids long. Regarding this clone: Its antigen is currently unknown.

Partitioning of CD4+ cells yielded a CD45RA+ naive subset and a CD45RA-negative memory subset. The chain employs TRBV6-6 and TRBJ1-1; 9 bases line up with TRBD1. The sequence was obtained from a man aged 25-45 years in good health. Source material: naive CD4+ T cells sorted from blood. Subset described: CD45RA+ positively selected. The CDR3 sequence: CASSRTGVWSNTEAFF. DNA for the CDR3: TGTGCCAGCAGTCGGACAGGGGTTTGGTCGAACACTGAAGCTTTCTTT.